The 21 T cell receptor beta chains in this list originate from one sample, sequenced in a study of CD8+ T cells in alopecia areata. cDNA reverse transcribed from extracted RNA served as the sequencing template. Sequencing used immunoSEQ multiplex PCR; TCRdb keeps in-frame clones, though not all of them. The sample includes some 100,000 clones, roughly 63% of them seen just once. The treatment is: oral pan-JAK inhibitor, 5-10 mg twice daily. The specimen comprised CD8+ T cells sorted from blood, sampled at week 4, from a patient treated with tofacitinib. Receptor source: a human donor with alopecia areata.

This clone showed up just a few times. This chain connects TRBV6-5 to TRBJ2-1; TRBD1 matches 7 bases. Per the germline V gene, CDR1 is MNHEY and CDR2 is SVGAGI. This CDR3 is built from 12 residues. V lost 6 bases and J lost 9; bases outside the gene matches: 5. This chain's CDR3 is CASRPSGGEQFF. The CDR3 coding sequence is TGTGCCAGCAGACCCTCAGGGGGTGAGCAGTTCTTC.

The chain couples TRBV7-9 to TRBJ1-2; TRBD1 is a possible D gene (5 bases). The CDR3 is made up of 13 amino acids. Germline loops: CDR1 SEHNR, CDR2 FQNEAQ (reference sequence). Trimming took off 5 bases at V and 6 bases at J, with 13 bases between the two ends. The CDR3 DNA follows: TGTGCCAGCAGCCCAAGGGGAGAGGATGGCTACACCTTC. Residues: CASSPRGEDGYTF.

The V call is TRBV29-1, the J call TRBJ2-5; 7 positions match TRBD1. With V trimmed by 0 bases and J by 3 bases, 1 base remained unmatched. This CDR3 spans 13 amino acids. Germline CDR1 is SQVTM and CDR2 is ANQGSEA. This CDR3 is CSVEEDREETQYF. The DNA of the CDR3 is TGCAGCGTTGAAGAAGACAGGGAAGAGACCCAGTACTTC.

The chain carries TRBV29-1 and TRBJ1-2, with D possibly being TRBD1 (5 bases). Germline assignment: CDR1 SQVTM and CDR2 ANQGSEA. Between the trimmed V and J ends, which lost 5 bases and 6 bases, there was a span of 13 bases. The CDR3 has 12 amino acids. CDR3 residues: CSVPLRGDGYTF. The CDR3, as DNA: TGCAGCGTTCCCCTACGGGGGGATGGCTACACCTTC.

The rearrangement links TRBV29-1 to TRBJ2-5; possibly TRBD2 for D (5 bases). The germline V and J ends were trimmed by 6 bases and 11 bases, with 13 bases remaining between them. Germline V gene sequence: CDR1 SQVTM, CDR2 ANQGSEA. The CDR3 loop spans 10 amino acids. As DNA, the CDR3 is TGCAGCGTGGACGGACTTAAACAGTACTTC. This encodes CSVDGLKQYF.

This clone turned up a few times. The chain recombines TRBV6-4 with TRBJ1-1; no definite D call. This CDR3 comprises 14 residues. V was cut by 8 bases and J by 1 base, with 14 bases left in between. Germline CDR1 MRHNA, CDR2 SNTAGT. The CDR3 is CASAERAENTEAFF. The CDR3 bases are TGTGCCAGCGCCGAGCGGGCGGAGAACACTGAAGCTTTCTTT.

This chain joins TRBV21-1 and TRBJ2-5; TRBD1 was called by the table and not checked on the DNA. TRBV21-1 is annotated as a pseudogene. The CDR3 extends over 14 amino acids. CDR3 bases: TGTGCCAGCAGCAGAGGACAGGAGAAAGAGACCCAGTACTTC. Its protein is CASSRGQEKETQYF.

The table lists this clone with a few counts. The chain is built from TRBV7-9 and TRBJ2-5, with D unclear. V shed 2 bases and J shed 5 bases, with 3 bases lying between them. Germline CDR1 reads SEHNR; CDR2 reads FQNEAQ (reference sequence). The CDR3 extends over 11 amino acids. The CDR3 DNA sequence: TGTGCCAGCAGCTTACTGGAGACCCAGTACTTC. Its protein product is CASSLLETQYF. The entire variable domain, with the rest obtained from reference TRBV7-9 and TRBJ2-5, is as follows: DTGVSQNPRHKITKRGQNVTFRCDPISEHNRLYWYRQTLGQGPEFLTYFQNEAQLEKSRLLSDRFSAERPKGSFSTLEIQRTEQGDSAMYLCASSLLETQYFGPGTRLLVL.

This clone was found a few times. The gene calls are TRBV30 and TRBJ2-7; possible D gene TRBD1, 6 bases. V was cut by 2 bases and J by 5 bases, with 16 bases left in between. This CDR3 is 14 amino acids long. Germline-derived CDR1 and CDR2 are GTSNPN and SVGIG (reference sequence). The CDR3 DNA reads as TGTGCCTGGAGTTTGGGGGACACGGCCAACGAGCAGTACTTC. Translation: CAWSLGDTANEQYF.

V is TRBV11-2 and J is TRBJ2-7, with D unresolved. Trimming took 5 bases from V and 7 from J, leaving 6 bases between them. Per germline, CDR1 SGHAT and CDR2 FQNNGV. This CDR3 is built from 10 residues. Here the CDR3 reads CASSHLEQYF. CDR3 nucleotide sequence: TGTGCCAGCAGCCACCTAGAGCAGTACTTC.

The chain recombines TRBV4-1 with TRBJ1-1; D possibly corresponds to TRBD1 (5 bases). V was cut by 0 bases and J by 4 bases, with 9 bases left in between. CDR1 and CDR2 from the germline V gene are MGHRA and YSYEKL. The CDR3 has 14 amino acids. The CDR3 DNA follows: TGCGCCAGCAGCCAAGATTCAGGGATCACTGAAGCTTTCTTT. This encodes CASSQDSGITEAFF.

The chain employs TRBV29-1 and TRBJ2-5; D remains unclear. The germline gives CDR1 SQVTM, CDR2 ANQGSEA. Deletions cut 0 bases from V and 4 bases from J, with 15 bases between. The CDR3 is 15 residues long. CDR3 DNA sequence: TGCAGCGTTGAAGAGAACGTAGGAGCGCGAGAGACCCAGTACTTC. It encodes CSVEENVGARETQYF.

The V gene is TRBV6-5, the J gene TRBJ1-2; D is possibly TRBD1 (5 bases). CDR1 and CDR2 (germline): MNHEY, SVGAGI. CDR3 length: 13 residues. The V end was cut by 0 bases, the J end by 8 bases, with 10 bases between. CDR3 region: CASSYSGVGGYTF. The CDR3 DNA reads TGTGCCAGCAGTTACTCGGGGGTGGGAGGCTACACCTTC.

The rearrangement joins TRBV30 to TRBJ2-7; 7 bases map to TRBD1. Germline V lookup: CDR1 GTSNPN, CDR2 SVGIG (reference sequence). J gave up 3 bases and V 0 bases, and 5 bases lay outside the gene matches. This CDR3 has 14 residues. CDR3 sequence (DNA): TGTGCCTGGAGTGTAAAGGGGACAGACTACGAGCAGTACTTC. It is translated as CAWSVKGTDYEQYF.

The V gene is TRBV30, the J gene TRBJ2-3, with 9 bases matching TRBD1. The CDR3 covers 14 residues. From germline, CDR1 is GTSNPN and CDR2 SVGIG (reference sequence). The ends lost 4 bases at V and 4 bases at J; junction bases unmatched: 6. CDR3 protein: CAWNRDREADTQYF. The CDR3 nucleotides read TGTGCCTGGAACCGGGACAGGGAGGCAGATACGCAGTATTTT. Filled out from reference TRBV30 and TRBJ2-3, the complete variable domain reads SQTIHQWPATLVQPVGSPLSLECTVEGTSNPNLYWYRQAAGRGLQLLFYSVGIGQISSEVPQNLSASRPQDRQFILSSKKLLLSDSGFYLCAWNRDREADTQYFGPGTRLTVL.

This chain connects TRBV10-3 to TRBJ1-2, with no clear D. The CDR3 covers 16 residues. Trimming pared 1 base from V and 4 bases from J, leaving 16 bases between. Germline CDR1 ENHRY, CDR2 SYGVKD. DNA for the CDR3: TGTGCCATCAGTGAGTTTGACCACTCTAAATCCTATGGCTACACCTTC. It is translated as CAISEFDHSKSYGYTF.

V gene TRBV6-5 combines with J gene TRBJ1-2; D might be TRBD1 (5 bases). The CDR3 consists of 14 residues. CDR1 is MNHEY, CDR2 SVGAGI, per germline. Trimming stripped 10 bases from V and 3 bases from J, with 18 bases between. The CDR3 nucleotides are TGTGCCACCCTAGGGTTGCAGGGAGACTATGGCTACACCTTC. Amino acids: CATLGLQGDYGYTF.

V gene TRBV28 combines with J gene TRBJ1-2; unclear D gene. The ends were cut back, 9 bases at V and 8 bases at J, with 19 bases in the middle. Germline V gives CDR1 MDHEN, CDR2 SYDVKM. This CDR3 region has 13 residues. The CDR3 DNA reads as TGTGCCAGTACGACTTCCGAACCACAGGGCTACACCTTC. It yields the protein CASTTSEPQGYTF.

This chain joins TRBV5-1 and TRBJ2-7; 12 bases line up with TRBD1. The V and J ends lost 1 base and 0 bases, in that order; junction bases with no gene match: 5. CDR1 is SGHRS and CDR2 is YFSETQ in the germline V gene. The CDR3 has 17 residues. CDR3 residues: CASSLSGTGGLSYEQYF. CDR3 DNA sequence: TGCGCCAGCAGCTTGTCCGGGACAGGGGGCCTCTCCTACGAGCAGTACTTC.

This clone showed up just a few times. CDR3 in amino acids: CASSLVQGGNGYTF. CDR3 DNA sequence: TGTGCCAGCAGCCTCGTCCAGGGAGGAAACGGCTACACCTTC. The chain combines TRBV6-5 with TRBJ1-2, with a tentative D call TRBD1 (5 bases). This CDR3 is 14 amino acids long. Germline V lookup: CDR1 MNHEY, CDR2 SVGAGI. Trimming stripped 6 bases from V and 8 bases from J, with 19 bases between.

This clone appeared a few times. The chain joins TRBV29-1 to TRBJ2-5; D might be TRBD1 or TRBD2, each matching 6 bases. CDR3 length equals 14 residues. Per germline, CDR1 SQVTM and CDR2 ANQGSEA. V shed 3 bases and J shed 7 bases, with 18 bases lying between them. The chain's CDR3 is CSVESQGRIRTQYF. As DNA, the CDR3 is TGCAGCGTTGAGTCCCAGGGGAGGATAAGGACCCAGTACTTC.